The rows below give T cell receptor beta chains drawn from one sample of a study of blood T cell repertoires in COVID-19. Here immunoSEQ multiplex PCR was the method, and the copy in TCRdb shows in-frame clones only, minus some. The sample has about 220,000 clones, around 87% seen once. Sequenced material: PBMCs or T cells enriched from blood (not recorded which). These receptor sequences come from a man younger than 40 who had been exposed to COVID-19. The conserved cysteine and the conserved F or W are not part of the CDR3 here. Fields, in order: D gene, J gene, V gene, CDR3 protein. A D gene is named only where the DNA matches it firmly.

D gene: TRBD1
J gene: TRBJ1-6
V gene: TRBV4-1
CDR3 protein: ASSLRTGKNSPLH

D gene: .
J gene: TRBJ2-5
V gene: TRBV11-2
CDR3 protein: ASRPDSLLKETQY

D gene: TRBD1
J gene: TRBJ2-3
V gene: TRBV2
CDR3 protein: ASTVTGADTQY

D gene: .
J gene: TRBJ1-5
V gene: TRBV5-6
CDR3 protein: ASSPEGRNQPQH

D gene: .
J gene: TRBJ1-5
V gene: TRBV5-5
CDR3 protein: ASSLYWGGSGNQPQH

D gene: .
J gene: TRBJ2-5
V gene: TRBV25-1
CDR3 protein: ASSEVHGETQY

D gene: .
J gene: TRBJ1-6
V gene: TRBV5-8
CDR3 protein: ASSLRSQSPLH

D gene: TRBD1
J gene: TRBJ1-1
V gene: TRBV4-2
CDR3 protein: ASSQNRGEAF

D gene: .
J gene: TRBJ1-1
V gene: TRBV7-9
CDR3 protein: ASSRRQVWTEAF

D gene: .
J gene: TRBJ1-1
V gene: TRBV29-1
CDR3 protein: SVGQGMDTEAF

D gene: TRBD2
J gene: TRBJ2-7
V gene: TRBV4-2
CDR3 protein: ASSQDSTSGSYEQY

D gene: TRBD2
J gene: TRBJ2-3
V gene: TRBV4-3
CDR3 protein: ASSQGSGVTDTQY

D gene: TRBD1
J gene: TRBJ1-1
V gene: TRBV10-3
CDR3 protein: ASCGTGGEGTEAF

D gene: TRBD1
J gene: TRBJ1-5
V gene: TRBV9
CDR3 protein: ASSVVKPGTGGDQPQH

D gene: .
J gene: TRBJ2-4
V gene: TRBV11-3
CDR3 protein: ASSLHGHGEDIQY

D gene: .
J gene: TRBJ1-1
V gene: TRBV19
CDR3 protein: ASSITASGKAEAF

D gene: .
J gene: TRBJ2-2
V gene: TRBV4-1
CDR3 protein: ASSHPERSGELF

D gene: TRBD1
J gene: TRBJ1-5
V gene: TRBV3-1/TRBV3-2
CDR3 protein: ASSRRQGDNQPQH

D gene: TRBD2
J gene: TRBJ2-1
V gene: TRBV5-4
CDR3 protein: ASSSGGGGAWNEQF

D gene: .
J gene: TRBJ2-2
V gene: TRBV20-1
CDR3 protein: SASDTGELF

D gene: .
J gene: TRBJ1-1
V gene: TRBV7-2
CDR3 protein: ASSPGQNTEAF

D gene: .
J gene: TRBJ1-2
V gene: TRBV11-2
CDR3 protein: ASSLGGRGGYGYT

D gene: .
J gene: TRBJ2-1
V gene: TRBV5-5
CDR3 protein: ASSPARVEQF

D gene: TRBD1
J gene: TRBJ1-6
V gene: TRBV6-5
CDR3 protein: ASSFRQGLPPLH

D gene: TRBD1
J gene: TRBJ2-7
V gene: TRBV27
CDR3 protein: ASSRQGAGGGFSYEQY

D gene: TRBD1
J gene: TRBJ1-2
V gene: TRBV20-1
CDR3 protein: SAYGQGGYT

D gene: .
J gene: TRBJ2-3
V gene: TRBV4-1
CDR3 protein: ASSQATGSHQY

D gene: TRBD1
J gene: TRBJ1-2
V gene: TRBV6-2/TRBV6-3
CDR3 protein: ASSYLGQSD

D gene: TRBD1
J gene: TRBJ1-1
V gene: TRBV29-1
CDR3 protein: SVEDLGTANTEAF

D gene: .
J gene: TRBJ1-5
V gene: TRBV19
CDR3 protein: ASSKDSWQPQH

D gene: .
J gene: TRBJ1-5
V gene: TRBV24-1
CDR3 protein: ATSDHRVGGGNQPQH

D gene: .
J gene: TRBJ2-7
V gene: TRBV7-2
CDR3 protein: ASSLSTGAYEQY

D gene: TRBD1
J gene: TRBJ2-1
V gene: TRBV29-1
CDR3 protein: SVEDWDRGNEQF

D gene: TRBD2
J gene: TRBJ2-1
V gene: TRBV5-4
CDR3 protein: ASSLVSGGYSYNEQF

D gene: TRBD1
J gene: TRBJ2-4
V gene: TRBV15
CDR3 protein: ATSRGDRKNIQY

D gene: .
J gene: TRBJ1-1
V gene: TRBV19
CDR3 protein: ASSEGFWGTEAF

D gene: .
J gene: TRBJ2-1
V gene: TRBV19
CDR3 protein: ASSSGGDYNEQF

D gene: TRBD1
J gene: TRBJ1-4
V gene: TRBV7-9
CDR3 protein: ASSLRAGTGNEKLF

D gene: TRBD2
J gene: TRBJ2-1
V gene: TRBV6-5
CDR3 protein: ASRTVLAEYNEQF

D gene: TRBD1
J gene: TRBJ1-2
V gene: TRBV5-4
CDR3 protein: ASSQGTGDYGGYT

D gene: TRBD2
J gene: TRBJ2-1
V gene: TRBV2
CDR3 protein: ASSVRLAGNEQF

D gene: .
J gene: TRBJ1-6
V gene: TRBV4-3
CDR3 protein: ASSQDHATEANSPLH

D gene: .
J gene: TRBJ1-3
V gene: TRBV4-3
CDR3 protein: ASSQVWGAPGNTIY

D gene: TRBD2
J gene: TRBJ2-7
V gene: TRBV5-1
CDR3 protein: ASSTRLAGEREQY

D gene: TRBD2
J gene: TRBJ2-7
V gene: TRBV3-1/TRBV3-2
CDR3 protein: ASSQDKLLAVGNEQY

D gene: TRBD2
J gene: TRBJ2-5
V gene: TRBV6-1
CDR3 protein: ASSDPSGLGETQY

D gene: .
J gene: TRBJ1-2
V gene: TRBV3-1/TRBV3-2
CDR3 protein: ASSQGASRGGYT